This T cell receptor beta chain was found in a study of T cell changes during pregnancy in multiple sclerosis. Looked up from germline, CDR1 is LGHNA and CDR2 is YSLEER. CDR3 size: 16 residues. The junction had 4 bases not matched to a gene; V was cut back by 0 bases and J by 2 bases. Clones were sequenced by immunoSEQ multiplex PCR, and TCRdb holds only the in-frame ones, with some missing. The table has tens of thousands of clones, 93% seen once. The rearrangement links TRBV4-3 to TRBJ2-1; 7 bases fit TRBD2. This specimen consisted of peripheral blood, obtained after pregnancy. This clonotype was obtained from a female donor with multiple sclerosis, enrolled in a pregnancy study. The CDR3: CASSQDVGGTYNEQFF. The CDR3 DNA follows: TGCGCCAGCAGCCAAGATGTGGGAGGGACCTACAATGAGCAGTTCTTC.